Sequencing of this T cell receptor beta chain was carried out in a study of Ad26.COV2.S vaccination and SARS-CoV-2 variants. Study as a whole: The authors gave Ad26.COV2.S intramuscularly, either once or twice 56 days apart.

Notes on this clone: The antigen is undetermined.

Findings and caveats of the study: Total T cell responses, in the TCR breadth and depth analyses, may have been underestimated.

The CDR3 length is 14 residues. Germline CDR1 is MGHRA and CDR2 is YSYEKL. The ends were cut back, 2 bases at V and 2 bases at J, with 9 bases in the middle. Treatment described: about 20 received Ad26.COV2.S at low or high dose, single or two shots; about 5 received placebo; per-sample allocation not given. Vaccine and placebo recipients were sampled on day 63 after the first injection. TCRdb keeps only in-frame clones here, not all; method: immunoSEQ multiplex PCR. The sample has over 400,000 clones, over 80% seen once. This receptor was taken from a person between 18 and 60 years old who received the Ad26.COV2.S COVID-19 vaccine or a placebo. The chain uses TRBV4-1 and TRBJ1-2; no reliable D call. The starting material was peripheral blood, obtained in a trial of Ad26.COV2.S vaccine versus placebo. CDR3 residues: CASSQLPQNYGYTF. Here the CDR3 DNA reads TGCGCCAGCAGCCAACTTCCTCAGAACTATGGCTACACCTTC.